This T cell receptor beta chain was recorded in a study of CD8+ T cells in alopecia areata. Overall study: Those treated were given oral tofacitinib at 5 to 10 mg twice daily.

Notes on the study in general: One nonresponder makes the tie between baseline CD8+ expansion and response uncertain.

The germline V and J ends were trimmed by 0 bases and 7 bases, with 13 bases remaining between them. The CDR3 has 14 amino acids. Germline V lookup: CDR1 SGDLS, CDR2 YYNGEE. The sample's treatment: oral pan-JAK inhibitor, 5-10 mg twice daily. Extraction of RNA preceded its reverse transcription into cDNA, which served as the sequencing template. Method: immunoSEQ multiplex PCR; TCRdb's copy keeps in-frame clones and lacks some. Counted here are under 200,000 clones, about two thirds occurring once; the ten biggest clones make up about 0.94%. On this clone itself: The antigen is unknown.

The sequence came from a human donor with alopecia areata. The chain recombines TRBV9 with TRBJ2-5, with D uncertain. The sample here was CD4+ T cells sorted from blood, taken at week 4, from a patient treated with tofacitinib. The CDR3 region has the DNA TGTGCCAGCAGCGTAGACGGCGGTGAAACGACCCAGTACTTC. It translates to CASSVDGGETTQYF.